The 18 T cell receptor beta chains below all came from one sample that was sequenced in a study of T-cell memory formation after mild COVID-19. TCRdb used MiXCR to reprocess the 5' RACE reads, holding one entry per CDR3 protein. Among some 130,000 distinct CDR3 sequences listed, about 5.9% were seen once. Sequencing input: PBMCs or a T cell subset sorted from them (not recorded which). The origin of the receptors is an adult woman who had mild COVID-19 (a few samples of this study predate the infection). Cell type and time point are not known.

This clonotype occurred a few times. J is TRBJ1-2 and V is TRBV20-1; D possibly corresponds to TRBD1 (5 bases). Germline-derived CDR1 and CDR2 are DFQATT and SNEGSKA (reference sequence). This CDR3 spans 17 amino acids. Trimming stripped 6 bases from V and 2 bases from J, with 25 bases between. CDR3 loop: CSARNQGSQSLNYGYTF. Written as DNA, the CDR3 is TGCAGTGCGAGGAATCAGGGCTCTCAGTCATTAAACTATGGCTACACCTTC.

This clonotype was seen a few times. The V and J genes are TRBV7-9 and TRBJ2-7; TRBD2 matches 11 bases. Germline CDR1 SEHNR, CDR2 FQNEAQ (reference sequence). J gave up 5 bases and V 2 bases, and 20 bases lay outside the gene matches. The CDR3 is 20 residues long. The chain's CDR3 is CASSLYSRVQTSGKSHEQYF. Written as DNA, the CDR3 is TGTGCCAGCAGCTTATATTCCCGTGTGCAGACTAGCGGGAAGTCCCACGAGCAGTACTTC.

In its sample, this clonotype was seen many times. CDR3 sequence reads: CASSLSGRDTDTQYF. The CDR3 DNA is TGTGCCAGCAGCTTATCCGGTCGGGACACAGATACGCAGTATTTT. The V gene is TRBV11-2, the J gene TRBJ2-3, with D maybe TRBD2 (5 bases). CDR1 is SGHAT and CDR2 is FQNNGV in the germline V gene. The CDR3 covers 15 residues. Deletions cut 2 bases from V and 2 bases from J, with 11 bases between. The full variable domain, completed using reference TRBV11-2 and TRBJ2-3, is EAGVAQSPRYKIIEKRQSVAFWCNPISGHATLYWYQQILGQGPKLLIQFQNNGVVDDSQLPKDRFSAERLKGVDSTLKIQPAKLEDSAVYLCASSLSGRDTDTQYFGPGTRLTVL.

The chain combines TRBV3-1 with TRBJ2-7; D unclear. V dropped 4 bases and J dropped 5 bases, with 18 bases sitting between them. This CDR3 comprises 15 residues. Germline V CDR1 and CDR2: LGHDT, YNNKEL (reference sequence). The CDR3 protein is CASSPSWFGSNEQYF. CDR3 nucleotide sequence: TGTGCCAGCAGCCCCTCTTGGTTCGGAAGTAACGAGCAGTACTTC.

This chain joins TRBV3-1 and TRBJ1-5; D unclear. Germline assignment: CDR1 LGHDT and CDR2 YNNKEL (reference sequence). V lost 4 bases and J lost 1, with 11 bases in between. The CDR3 runs to 15 residues. The CDR3: CASSLDRPSNQPQHF. The CDR3 DNA sequence: TGTGCCAGCAGCCTTGATCGGCCGAGCAATCAGCCCCAGCATTTT. Full variable domain (remainder filled in from reference TRBV3-1 and TRBJ1-5): DTAVSQTPKYLVTQMGNDKSIKCEQNLGHDTMYWYKQDSKKFLKIMFSYNNKELIINETVPNRFSPKSPDKAHLNLHINSLELGDSAVYFCASSLDRPSNQPQHFGDGTRLSIL.

This clonotype was seen at least ten times. The V call is TRBV29-1, the J call TRBJ1-1; 7 bases map to TRBD1. CDR3 length: 13 residues. The trim removed 5 bases at V and 6 bases at J, leaving 9 bases unmatched. The germline V gene encodes CDR1 SQVTM and CDR2 ANQGSEA. The CDR3: CSVLHRGSAEAFF. The CDR3 region has the DNA TGCAGCGTTTTGCACAGGGGTAGCGCTGAAGCTTTCTTT.

The sample holds a few counts of this clonotype. The V gene is TRBV29-1, the J gene TRBJ1-1, with D unclear. CDR1 is SQVTM and CDR2 is ANQGSEA in the germline V gene. The CDR3 runs 16 residues. V was shortened by 8 bases and J by 4 bases, with 26 bases between the two germline ends. CDR3 sequence: CSITGVGVAAGTEAFF. As DNA, the CDR3 is TGCAGCATTACCGGGGTTGGTGTGGCAGCGGGCACTGAAGCTTTCTTT.

This clonotype has a count of ten or more. The V call is TRBV28, the J call TRBJ2-7, with a possible D match to TRBD1 (5 bases). V gave up 0 bases and J gave up 6 bases, with 9 bases separating them. Germline V gives CDR1 MDHEN, CDR2 SYDVKM. The CDR3 runs to 13 residues. CDR3 DNA sequence: TGTGCCAGCAGTTTATGGTCAGGGCGCGAGCAGTACTTC. This gives the protein CASSLWSGREQYF.

This clonotype was observed many times. The chain joins TRBV5-1 to TRBJ2-7, with D perhaps being TRBD1 or TRBD2 (6 bases each). V was pared by 1 base and J by 3 bases, with 17 bases between. The CDR3 covers 16 residues. In germline, CDR1 is SGHRS, CDR2 YFSETQ. DNA of the CDR3: TGCGCCAGCAGCTTGACTCTTGGGGGGCCCTACTACGAGCAGTACTTC. This sequence encodes CASSLTLGGPYYEQYF.

This clonotype has only a few counts. The V gene is TRBV12-3 or TRBV12-4, the J gene TRBJ1-1; 7 nucleotides agree with TRBD1. J gave up 9 bases and V 5 bases, and 9 bases lay outside the gene matches. This CDR3 is built from 13 residues. Here the CDR3 DNA reads TGTGCCAGCAGTCCGAGGGGGGACAGAAAAGCTTTCTTT. Translating gives CASSPRGDRKAFF.

This clonotype was detected many times. The rearrangement uses TRBV6-2 or TRBV6-3 and TRBJ1-2; possible D gene TRBD1, 5 bases. Germline V gives CDR1 MNHEY, CDR2 SVGEGT. Deletions cut 1 base from V and 4 bases from J, with 10 bases between. This CDR3 spans 14 amino acids. CDR3 sequence reads: CASSYWDQSYGYTF. In DNA, the CDR3 is TGTGCCAGCAGTTACTGGGACCAGAGCTATGGCTACACCTTC.

This clonotype was detected many times. This chain links TRBV20-1 with TRBJ2-7; D may match TRBD1 or TRBD2 (5 bases each). Trimming removed 5 bases from V and 0 bases from J, with 14 bases in between. This CDR3 comprises 14 residues. Germline V lookup: CDR1 DFQATT, CDR2 SNEGSKA (reference sequence). CDR3 amino acids: CSAPPGLSSYEQYF. As DNA, the CDR3 is TGCAGTGCTCCCCCGGGGCTGAGCTCCTACGAGCAGTACTTC.

J is TRBJ1-2 and V is TRBV5-5, with 9 bases lining up with TRBD1. Germline loops: CDR1 SGHKS, CDR2 YYEKEE (reference sequence). Trimming removed 4 bases from V and 1 base from J; junction bases left unmatched: 11. This CDR3 is 17 amino acids long. The CDR3 DNA reads as TGTGCCAGCAGCGGGGTATCCTGGACAGGGGATAACTATGGCTACACCTTC. Amino acid sequence: CASSGVSWTGDNYGYTF. The whole variable domain, filled in from reference TRBV5-5 and TRBJ1-2, reads DAGVTQSPTHLIKTRGQQVTLRCSPISGHKSVSWYQQVLGQGPQFIFQYYEKEERGRGNFPDRFSARQFPNYSSELNVNALLLGDSALYLCASSGVSWTGDNYGYTFGSGTRLTVV.

This clonotype showed up many times. The gene calls are TRBV15 and TRBJ2-7; D unresolved. CDR3 length equals 14 residues. V lost 0 bases, J lost 7 bases, and 13 bases lay in between. Germline V gives CDR1 LNHNV, CDR2 YYDKDF (reference sequence). The CDR3 reads CATSRDRGLSEQYF. The CDR3 DNA follows: TGTGCCACCAGCAGAGATCGTGGGTTATCGGAGCAGTACTTC.

Only a few counts were recorded for this clonotype. J is TRBJ2-1 and V is TRBV5-1; 10 positions agree with TRBD2. V lost 4 bases, J lost 3 bases, and 7 bases stayed unmatched. The germline gives CDR1 SGHRS, CDR2 YFSETQ. CDR3 length: 16 amino acids. The CDR3 protein is CASSPGSGGYYNEQFF. CDR3 coding DNA: TGCGCCAGCAGCCCCGGTAGCGGGGGGTACTACAATGAGCAGTTCTTC.

This clonotype was observed many times. The rearrangement joins TRBV20-1 to TRBJ2-1; 8 bases fit TRBD2. Germline assignment: CDR1 DFQATT and CDR2 SNEGSKA (reference sequence). The V gene end was trimmed by 6 bases and the J gene end by 7 bases; junction bases not matched to a gene: 8. CDR3 length: 13 residues. CDR3 sequence reads: CSARAGLVNEQFF. The CDR3, as DNA: TGCAGTGCCCGAGCGGGACTAGTAAATGAGCAGTTCTTC.

In this sample, this clonotype turned up many times. V is TRBV20-1 and J is TRBJ2-1; unclear D gene. V shed 6 bases and J shed 0 bases, with 6 bases lying between them. Germline V gene lookup returns CDR1 DFQATT and CDR2 SNEGSKA (reference sequence). The CDR3 sequence is 12 residues long. CDR3 region: CSALVSYNEQFF. For the CDR3, the DNA is TGCAGTGCCCTGGTCTCCTACAATGAGCAGTTCTTC.

This clonotype was counted many times. V is TRBV5-5 and J is TRBJ1-6, with a possible D match to TRBD1 (5 bases). The CDR3 is 11 amino acids. Trimming shortened V by 4 bases and J by 14 bases, and 10 bases separated the two germline ends. Germline CDR1 SGHKS, CDR2 YYEKEE (reference sequence). CDR3 bases: TGTGCCAGCAGCCCAGGGATCGCCCTCCACTTT. Its translation is CASSPGIALHF. The variable domain in full, with the rest retrieved from reference TRBV5-5 and TRBJ1-6, is DAGVTQSPTHLIKTRGQQVTLRCSPISGHKSVSWYQQVLGQGPQFIFQYYEKEERGRGNFPDRFSARQFPNYSSELNVNALLLGDSALYLCASSPGIALHFGNGTRLTVT.